This entry is about one TCR beta chain. No antigen is known for it. The sample belongs to a study of CD8+CD57+ T cells in acquired aplastic anemia. For the study at large: Sorted CD4+ and CD8+ cells gave an average of around 3.3 ug of DNA. General study results and limits: Significance was not reached for CD8+ Simpson's diversity between patients and controls. There were over 25 CD8+ CDR3 sequences that occurred in both patients and controls.

TCR beta VDJ and CDR3 profiling used genomic DNA as template. MiXCR, run by TCRdb on the reads, gives a single entry per CDR3 protein. The sample comprises approximately 170,000 distinct CDR3 sequences, less than 50% of which are singletons, and roughly 3.2% rests with the top ten. Sequenced patients had shown CD8+CD57+ cell expansion by flow cytometry. Patient blood was sampled before any therapy had been received. Material for sequencing was sorted CD4+, CD8+, or CD8+CD57+ T cells (not recorded which) from PBMCs. This TCR came from a human donor with aplastic anemia.

The CDR3 protein is CATSDRLVGTQYF. CDR3 in DNA: TGTGCCACCAGTGACAGACTAGTGGGTACGCAGTATTTT. J is TRBJ2-3 and V is TRBV24-1, with D possibly being TRBD2 (6 bases). This CDR3 comprises 13 residues. Germline values: CDR1 KGHDR, CDR2 SFDVKD. V gave up 4 bases and J gave up 8 bases, with 12 bases separating them.